The rows below give T cell receptor beta chains drawn from one sample of a study of cytomegalovirus exposure and HLA in healthy donors. Measured with immunoSEQ multiplex PCR; TCRdb has only the in-frame clones, and not every one. The sample records approximately 300,000 clones, about 80% being singletons. Sample: PBMCs. These receptors came from a girl aged 2 to 10 in good health and CMV-seronegative. Each CDR3 is given with its conserved first and last residue. A D gene is named only where the DNA matches it firmly. Size is omitted from some rows. Given values are once, few, many or a class for expanded clones.

j_call d_call clone_size v_call cdr3_aa cdr3_nt
TRBJ1-5 - once TRBV19 CATRGADRSNQPQHF TGTGCCACCAGGGGAGCCGATCGGAGCAATCAGCCCCAGCATTTT
TRBJ1-2 - - TRBV4-1 CASSQEDRGYGYTF TGCGCCAGCAGCCAAGAAGACCGGGGGTATGGCTACACCTTC
TRBJ2-2 TRBD1 - TRBV9 CASRPDRGKTGELFF TGTGCCAGCAGACCGGACAGGGGAAAAACCGGGGAGCTGTTTTTT
TRBJ2-7 TRBD2 - TRBV27 CASSPGTSGYEQYF TGTGCCAGCAGTCCAGGGACTAGCGGCTACGAGCAGTACTTC
TRBJ1-2 TRBD1 - TRBV6-4 CASKRDSSVNYGYTF TGTGCCAGCAAACGGGACAGCTCTGTCAACTATGGCTACACCTTC
TRBJ1-6 - - TRBV5-1 CASSLGTGSPLHF TGCGCCAGCAGCTTGGGGACGGGATCACCCCTCCACTTT
TRBJ2-3 TRBD2 - TRBV28 CASSASGRALYTQYF TGTGCCAGCAGTGCTAGCGGGAGGGCCTTGTATACGCAGTATTTT
TRBJ1-2 - - TRBV19 CASSDTAHGYTF TGTGCCAGTTCCGACACGGCTCATGGCTACACCTTC
TRBJ1-5 - - TRBV6-1 CASREAGGPQHF TGTGCCAGCAGGGAGGCGGGTGGACCCCAGCATTTT
TRBJ1-5 TRBD1 few TRBV5-6 CASSSRGQGGQPQHF TGTGCCAGCAGCTCCCGAGGACAGGGCGGGCAGCCCCAGCATTTT
TRBJ1-2 - - TRBV6-1 CASRQGLIYGYTF TGTGCCAGCAGGCAGGGACTAATATATGGCTACACCTTC
TRBJ2-3 TRBD2 - TRBV7-9 CASGLSGGITDTQYF TGTGCCAGCGGTTTAAGCGGGGGGATTACAGATACGCAGTATTTT
TRBJ2-1 TRBD2 - TRBV29-1 CSVEGLTLTSGIYNEQFF TGCAGCGTTGAAGGACTGACCCTGACTAGCGGGATATACAATGAGCAGTTCTTC
TRBJ1-1 - few TRBV28 CASSLWVRANTEAFF TGTGCCAGCAGTTTATGGGTCAGGGCGAACACTGAAGCTTTCTTT
TRBJ2-5 TRBD2 - TRBV7-3 CASSLWGGETQYF TGTGCCAGCAGCTTATGGGGGGGAGAGACCCAGTACTTC
TRBJ2-5 - - TRBV4-1 CASSQTTGRGTQYF TGCGCCAGCAGCCAAACTACAGGGAGGGGGACCCAGTACTTC
TRBJ2-1 TRBD1 - TRBV7-9 CASTLEGQGSYNEQFF TGTGCCAGCACCCTTGAAGGACAGGGCTCCTACAATGAGCAGTTCTTC
TRBJ1-4 - - TRBV29-1 CSAIPLGGNEKLFF TGCAGCGCAATCCCCTTAGGGGGTAATGAAAAACTGTTTTTT
TRBJ1-2 TRBD1 once TRBV5-1 CASSGTGSGGYTF TGCGCCAGCAGCGGGACAGGATCCGGTGGCTACACCTTC
TRBJ1-6 - - TRBV7-3 CASSLGENISSYNSPLHF TGTGCCAGCAGCTTAGGTGAAAATATTAGCTCCTATAATTCACCCCTCCACTTT
TRBJ1-4 TRBD1 - TRBV30 CAWRTTGVNEKLFF TGTGCCTGGAGAACCACAGGGGTTAATGAAAAACTGTTTTTT
TRBJ2-5 - - TRBV13 CASSRAQGQETQYF TGTGCCAGCAGTCGCGCACAGGGACAAGAGACCCAGTACTTC
TRBJ2-1 TRBD2 - TRBV25-1 CASSQLSGGAGDEQFF TGTGCCAGCAGTCAACTTAGCGGGGGGGCCGGGGATGAGCAGTTCTTC
TRBJ2-1 - - TRBV7-9 CASSLRGAGVNEQFF TGTGCCAGCAGCTTACGGGGGGCCGGGGTGAATGAGCAGTTCTTC
TRBJ1-6 TRBD1 once TRBV5-6 CASSSRPPWTGGLVTPLHF TGTGCCAGCAGCTCAAGGCCGCCGTGGACAGGGGGTTTGGTTACACCCCTCCACTTT
TRBJ2-2 - few TRBV5-1 CASSLEGSGFTGELFF TGCGCCAGCAGCTTGGAGGGTAGCGGATTCACCGGGGAGCTGTTTTTT
TRBJ1-2 TRBD1 - TRBV25-1 CASSEYRTGGSYGYTF TGTGCCAGCAGTGAATACCGGACAGGGGGAAGCTATGGCTACACCTTC
TRBJ2-2 TRBD1 - TRBV10-3 CAISDRRQGMYGELFF TGTGCCATCAGTGATCGGCGACAGGGGATGTACGGGGAGCTGTTTTTT
TRBJ1-3 TRBD1 - TRBV7-7 CASSPGTAGNTIYF TGTGCCAGCAGCCCGGGGACAGCTGGAAACACCATATATTTT
TRBJ2-7 TRBD1 - TRBV19 CASRTTGGNEQYF TGTGCCAGTAGAACTACAGGGGGCAACGAGCAGTACTTC
TRBJ2-3 TRBD2 once TRBV6-5 CASSYRGRGTDTQYF TGTGCCAGCAGTTACCGCGGGAGGGGCACAGATACGCAGTATTTT
TRBJ1-3 TRBD1 - TRBV6-1 CASRPDRDGNTIYF TGTGCCAGCAGACCAGACAGGGACGGAAACACCATATATTTT
TRBJ1-1 - - TRBV28 CASSPIGVGTEAFF TGTGCCAGCAGCCCCATAGGAGTCGGAACTGAAGCTTTCTTT
TRBJ2-7 TRBD2 - TRBV6-5 CASSFGGADEQYF TGTGCCAGCAGTTTCGGGGGGGCCGACGAGCAGTACTTC
TRBJ2-3 TRBD2 - TRBV29-1 CSVEGATRGGWDTQYF TGCAGCGTTGAGGGGGCCACCCGGGGGGGCTGGGATACGCAGTATTTT
TRBJ1-5 TRBD1 - TRBV7-8 CASSSRPQGADQPQHF TGTGCCAGCAGCTCCAGACCCCAGGGGGCGGATCAGCCCCAGCATTTT
TRBJ2-2 TRBD2 - TRBV9 CASSVWTSAGELFF TGTGCCAGCAGCGTTTGGACTAGCGCCGGGGAGCTGTTTTTT
TRBJ2-1 - - TRBV4-1 CASSQVRGAVFNEQFF TGCGCCAGCAGCCAAGTCAGGGGGGCGGTTTTCAATGAGCAGTTCTTC
TRBJ2-7 - once TRBV5-1 CASSFGQAGSYEQYF TGCGCCAGCAGCTTCGGACAGGCGGGGAGCTACGAGCAGTACTTC
TRBJ2-7 TRBD2 - TRBV7-2 CASSQTSTNYEQYF TGTGCCAGCAGCCAGACTAGCACAAACTACGAGCAGTACTTC
TRBJ2-3 TRBD2 - TRBV29-1 CSANSGTSTDTQYF TGCAGCGCTAATAGCGGGACTAGCACAGATACGCAGTATTTT
TRBJ2-5 TRBD2 - TRBV4-2 CASSQDWGGGLETQYF TGTGCCAGCAGCCAAGATTGGGGGGGAGGGCTGGAGACCCAGTACTTC